This T cell receptor (beta chain) was found in a study of blood T cell repertoires in COVID-19. The CDR3 is 13 amino acids. Germline trimming cut 3 bases from V and 10 bases from J; bases unmatched to any gene: 8. Germline V gene sequence: CDR1 SGDLS, CDR2 YYNGEE. Authors' processing steps: The authors estimated nucleated cell counts from reference gene primer amplification. TCRdb's table, derived via immunoSEQ multiplex PCR, lists solely in-frame clones and lacks some. D and trimming were read from the DNA, whereas the V and J calls and clone size are those reported in that table. The sample comprises 150,000 to 190,000 clones, over 75% of which are singletons, and 15% rests with the top ten.

The clonotype originates from a woman aged 40 to 50 with acute or convalescent COVID-19. Sequencing used peripheral blood. J is TRBJ1-1 and V is TRBV9; TRBD1 matches 8 bases. The CDR3 is CASSGIGQGGAFF. The CDR3 region has the DNA TGTGCCAGCAGCGGAATTGGACAGGGAGGAGCTTTCTTT.